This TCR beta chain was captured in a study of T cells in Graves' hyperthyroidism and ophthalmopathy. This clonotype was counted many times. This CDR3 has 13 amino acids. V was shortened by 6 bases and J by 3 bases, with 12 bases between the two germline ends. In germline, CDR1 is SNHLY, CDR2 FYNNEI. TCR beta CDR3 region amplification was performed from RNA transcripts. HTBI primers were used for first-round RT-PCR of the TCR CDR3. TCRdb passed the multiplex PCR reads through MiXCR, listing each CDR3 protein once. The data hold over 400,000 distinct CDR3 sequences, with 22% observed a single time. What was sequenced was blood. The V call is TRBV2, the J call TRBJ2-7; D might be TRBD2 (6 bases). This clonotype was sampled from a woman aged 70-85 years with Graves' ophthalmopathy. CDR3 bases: TGTGCCAGCAGGGCGGGACCGATCTACGAGCAGTACTTC. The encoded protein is CASRAGPIYEQYF.